Listed below are T cell receptor beta chains from one sample, sequenced in a study of identical twins. Each CDR3 protein is one row after TCRdb ran MiXCR on the 5' RACE reads. The sample includes under 300,000 distinct CDR3 sequences, about 6.7% of them seen just once. This same sample was also taken into another study, of T cells expressing NK-cell markers.

Sequencing was done on a sample of CD8+ T cells sorted from blood. The source of these receptors is a woman aged 18-29 years in good health. CDR3s include the opening cysteine and the closing phenylalanine or tryptophan. The D gene is left open where the match is weak. Clone size is given for some rows only: seen once, a few or many times, or a class if the clone is expanded.

clone_size: many; d_call: TRBD2; j_call: TRBJ2-5; v_call: TRBV6-1; cdr3_nt: TGTGCCAGCAGCCTCATAGCGGGGGAGAACCAAGAGACCCAGTACTTC; cdr3_aa: CASSLIAGENQETQYF
clone_size: few; d_call: TRBD2; j_call: TRBJ2-3; v_call: TRBV5-1; cdr3_nt: TGCGCCAGCAGCTTAAGCGGGGGGGCATCAGATACGCAGTATTTT; cdr3_aa: CASSLSGGASDTQYF
clone_size: NA; d_call: TRBD1; j_call: TRBJ1-2; v_call: TRBV7-8; cdr3_nt: TGTGCCAGCAGCTTAGGGCCAGGGGGCTATGGCTACACCTTC; cdr3_aa: CASSLGPGGYGYTF
clone_size: many; d_call: NA; j_call: TRBJ2-3; v_call: TRBV5-1; cdr3_nt: TGCGCCAGCCGCGGACTAGATACGCAGTATTTT; cdr3_aa: CASRGLDTQYF
clone_size: many; d_call: NA; j_call: TRBJ2-7; v_call: TRBV3-1; cdr3_nt: TGTGCCAGCAGCCGTCGGGTTAGCGGCTCCTACGAGCAGTACTTC; cdr3_aa: CASSRRVSGSYEQYF
clone_size: many; d_call: NA; j_call: TRBJ2-7; v_call: TRBV2; cdr3_nt: TGTGCCAGCAGTAGGTCCGAGAGCTCCTACGAGCAGTACTTC; cdr3_aa: CASSRSESSYEQYF
clone_size: NA; d_call: NA; j_call: TRBJ2-6; v_call: TRBV13; cdr3_nt: TGTGCCAGCAGCTTAGAAGGTCCTCAAGGGGCCAACGTCCTGACTTTC; cdr3_aa: CASSLEGPQGANVLTF
clone_size: many; d_call: NA; j_call: TRBJ2-2; v_call: TRBV30; cdr3_nt: TGTGCCTGGAGTGTAGGGGTTTTTAGGACAATGACCGGGGAGCTGTTTTTT; cdr3_aa: CAWSVGVFRTMTGELFF
clone_size: NA; d_call: TRBD2; j_call: TRBJ2-3; v_call: TRBV12-3/TRBV12-4; cdr3_nt: TGTGCCAGCAGTCCGCCGGGACTAGCGGAACGCACAGATACGCAGTATTTT; cdr3_aa: CASSPPGLAERTDTQYF
clone_size: NA; d_call: NA; j_call: TRBJ2-7; v_call: TRBV29-1; cdr3_nt: TGCAGCGCCCTAGTGGCGGCCTACGAGCAGTACTTC; cdr3_aa: CSALVAAYEQYF
clone_size: few; d_call: NA; j_call: TRBJ2-3; v_call: TRBV4-1; cdr3_nt: TGCGCCAGCAGCCAAGATTCTTCAGATACGCAGTATTTT; cdr3_aa: CASSQDSSDTQYF
clone_size: NA; d_call: NA; j_call: TRBJ2-7; v_call: TRBV7-9; cdr3_nt: TGTGCCAGCAGCTTAGTCGGGAACTCCTACGAGCAGTACTTC; cdr3_aa: CASSLVGNSYEQYF
clone_size: NA; d_call: NA; j_call: TRBJ2-5; v_call: TRBV7-9; cdr3_nt: TGTGCCAGCAGCTTACAGGTGAAAGAGACCCAGTACTTC; cdr3_aa: CASSLQVKETQYF
clone_size: many; d_call: NA; j_call: TRBJ2-7; v_call: TRBV7-6; cdr3_nt: TGTGCCAGCAGCTCCCCGGAACAATCCGAGCAGTACTTC; cdr3_aa: CASSSPEQSEQYF
clone_size: NA; d_call: NA; j_call: TRBJ2-2; v_call: TRBV11-1; cdr3_nt: TGTGCCAGCAGCTTCGCTACTGCCGCGAACACCGGGGAGCTGTTTTTT; cdr3_aa: CASSFATAANTGELFF
clone_size: many; d_call: NA; j_call: TRBJ2-6; v_call: TRBV12-3/TRBV12-4; cdr3_nt: TGTGCCAGCAGTTTAGGAGTATCTGGGGCCAACGTCCTGACTTTC; cdr3_aa: CASSLGVSGANVLTF
clone_size: NA; d_call: NA; j_call: TRBJ2-1; v_call: TRBV7-2; cdr3_nt: TGTGCCAGCAGCTCCCGGATGAGAGTCGACAATGAGCAGTTCTTC; cdr3_aa: CASSSRMRVDNEQFF
clone_size: many; d_call: NA; j_call: TRBJ2-3; v_call: TRBV5-1; cdr3_nt: TGCGCCAGCAGCTTGTACGGACTCCCTAGCACAGATACGCAGTATTTT; cdr3_aa: CASSLYGLPSTDTQYF
clone_size: few; d_call: TRBD2; j_call: TRBJ2-7; v_call: TRBV12-3/TRBV12-4; cdr3_nt: TGTGCCAGCAGAATCCTAGCGGCCCACGATAACGAGCAGTACTTC; cdr3_aa: CASRILAAHDNEQYF
clone_size: few; d_call: NA; j_call: TRBJ1-4; v_call: TRBV15; cdr3_nt: TGTGCCACCAGCAGAGAGAGGTGGGATGAAAAACTGTTTTTT; cdr3_aa: CATSRERWDEKLFF
clone_size: many; d_call: NA; j_call: TRBJ2-3; v_call: TRBV11-2; cdr3_nt: TGTGCCAGCACCGCAGGGAGGGGGGGTTGGGCCACAGATACGCAGTATTTT; cdr3_aa: CASTAGRGGWATDTQYF
clone_size: few; d_call: NA; j_call: TRBJ2-5; v_call: TRBV6-5; cdr3_nt: TGTGCCAGCAGTTACGGCAGCTCCCAAGAGACCCAGTACTTC; cdr3_aa: CASSYGSSQETQYF
clone_size: NA; d_call: NA; j_call: TRBJ2-7; v_call: TRBV7-9; cdr3_nt: TGTGCCAGCAGCTTAGGGGCAGGGGACGAGCAGTACTTC; cdr3_aa: CASSLGAGDEQYF